The 23 T cell receptor beta chains below were found in one sample sequenced in a study of T cells in Graves' hyperthyroidism and ophthalmopathy. Researchers took RNA transcripts and amplified the TCR beta CDR3 regions from them. The TCR CDR3 was amplified in a first-round RT-PCR using the HTBI primer set. From the multiplex PCR reads, TCRdb called clonotypes with MiXCR, one entry per CDR3 protein. This table holds 300,000 to 400,000 distinct CDR3 sequences, roughly a fifth found once. The sample was blood. Receptors originate from a woman in her forties or fifties with Graves' hyperthyroidism.

This clonotype was seen at least ten times. The rearrangement links TRBV28 to TRBJ1-5; 7 positions match TRBD1. This CDR3 region has 15 residues. Germline CDR1 reads MDHEN; CDR2 reads SYDVKM. Trimming at V came to 10 bases and at J to 0 bases, leaving 9 bases not matched to a gene. DNA of the CDR3: TGTGCCACCAGATCAGGGGGGGATAGCAATCAGCCCCAGCATTTT. It encodes CATRSGGDSNQPQHF.

This clonotype was detected ten times or more. This chain joins TRBV11-2 and TRBJ1-2; D unresolved. The CDR3 loop spans 14 amino acids. CDR1 and CDR2 from the germline V gene are SGHAT and FQNNGV. Trimming removed 3 bases at V and 8 bases at J, with 16 bases between. The CDR3 sequence: CASSFRTPRRGYTF. The CDR3 DNA follows: TGTGCCAGCAGCTTCAGGACTCCTCGGAGGGGCTACACCTTC. Filled out from reference TRBV11-2 and TRBJ1-2, the complete variable domain reads EAGVAQSPRYKIIEKRQSVAFWCNPISGHATLYWYQQILGQGPKLLIQFQNNGVVDDSQLPKDRFSAERLKGVDSTLKIQPAKLEDSAVYLCASSFRTPRRGYTFGSGTRLTVV.

This clonotype was counted a few times. The genes are TRBV4-2 and TRBJ1-5; no clear D. The length of the CDR3 is 15 residues. Germline V lookup: CDR1 LGHNA, CDR2 YNFKEQ. Trimming took off 0 bases at V and 0 bases at J, with 6 bases between the two ends. The CDR3 loop is CASSQDPNSNQPQHF. The CDR3 nucleotides read TGTGCCAGCAGCCAAGATCCGAATAGCAATCAGCCCCAGCATTTT.

The chain links TRBV5-1 to TRBJ2-7; possible D gene TRBD2, 5 bases. Germline values: CDR1 SGHRS, CDR2 YFSETQ. The V end was cut by 1 base, the J end by 7 bases, with 15 bases between. The CDR3 contains 14 residues. Here the CDR3 reads CASSLFAETGEQYF. In DNA form, the CDR3 reads TGCGCCAGCAGCTTGTTCGCGGAAACGGGGGAGCAGTACTTC.

At least ten counts were recorded for this clonotype. This sequence joins TRBV7-6 and TRBJ2-7; perhaps TRBD2 as D (6 bases). V lost 4 bases to trimming and J lost 3 bases, with 10 bases between them. The CDR3 consists of 13 residues. CDR1 and CDR2 from the germline V gene are SGHVS and FNYEAQ. The CDR3 nucleotides are TGTGCCAGCAGCTCTCAGGGAGGCTACGAGCAGTACTTC. Protein sequence: CASSSQGGYEQYF.

There are many counts of this clonotype. The chain has TRBV6-1 and TRBJ2-7; TRBD2 agrees at 9 bases. CDR3 length: 12 residues. Unmatched junction bases numbered 0, after V lost 6 bases and J lost 3 bases. In germline, CDR1 is MNHNS, CDR2 SASEGT. CDR3 loop: CASRTSGYEQYF. The CDR3 region has the DNA TGTGCCAGCAGGACTAGCGGCTACGAGCAGTACTTC.

The chain links TRBV6-4 to TRBJ1-1; a possible D gene is TRBD1 (5 bases). CDR1 MRHNA and CDR2 SNTAGT come from the germline V gene. This CDR3 is built from 15 residues. The V gene lost 5 bases and the J gene lost 0 bases, with 13 bases spanning the gap. The CDR3 region has the DNA TGTGCCAGCAGTTCTGGGACGGACATGAACACTGAAGCTTTCTTT. Residues: CASSSGTDMNTEAFF.

The sample holds many counts of this clonotype. J is TRBJ2-5 and V is TRBV20-1, with TRBD2 identical over 14 bases. This CDR3 region has 15 residues. V lost 3 bases, J lost 5 bases, and 5 bases stayed unmatched. Looked up from germline, CDR1 is DFQATT and CDR2 is SNEGSKA (reference sequence). The CDR3 DNA follows: TGCAGTGCTAGCGGACTAGCGGGGGGCGGGGAGACCCAGTACTTC. Amino acids: CSASGLAGGGETQYF.

This clonotype has more than one count but fewer than ten. This chain links TRBV19 with TRBJ2-2, with no clear D. CDR3 length: 15 residues. The germline gives CDR1 LNHDA, CDR2 SQIVND (reference sequence). Trimming removed 4 bases at V and 1 base at J, with 10 bases between. The CDR3 is CASSTPVGNTGELFF. CDR3 coding DNA: TGTGCCAGTAGTACCCCAGTCGGGAACACCGGGGAGCTGTTTTTT.

The table lists this clonotype with many counts. The V and J genes are TRBV7-8 and TRBJ1-2; TRBD1 aligns across 7 bases. J lost 7 bases, V lost 5 bases, and 7 bases had no gene match. The length of the CDR3 is 13 residues. From germline, CDR1 is SGHVS and CDR2 FQNEAQ. CDR3 in amino acids: CASSLNDRAGYTF. The CDR3 nucleotides read TGTGCCAGCAGCCTAAACGACAGGGCTGGCTACACCTTC.

This clonotype occurred many times. V and J are TRBV2 and TRBJ2-1; D not certain. Per the germline V gene, CDR1 is SNHLY and CDR2 is FYNNEI. There are 14 residues in the CDR3. The germline V and J ends were trimmed by 2 bases and 6 bases, with 11 bases remaining between them. The CDR3 region has the DNA TGTGCCAGCAGTGAAATCGGGCTACTCAATGAGCAGTTCTTC. Encoded protein: CASSEIGLLNEQFF.

The chain has TRBV24-1 and TRBJ2-3, with no clear D. Germline values: CDR1 KGHDR, CDR2 SFDVKD. The CDR3 has 14 amino acids. The V end lost 5 bases, the J end lost 4 bases, and 12 bases lay between the germline ends. The chain's CDR3 is CATSALSPADTQYF. The CDR3 DNA sequence: TGTGCCACCAGTGCCCTATCCCCGGCAGATACGCAGTATTTT.

This chain joins TRBV5-1 and TRBJ2-5; 10 nucleotides agree with TRBD2. Germline loops: CDR1 SGHRS, CDR2 YFSETQ. The V segment lost 0 bases and the J segment 2 bases; nucleotides outside the gene matches: 4. This CDR3 region has 16 residues. CDR3 protein: CASSLGSGRPQETQYF. In DNA form, the CDR3 reads TGCGCCAGCAGCTTGGGTAGCGGGAGGCCACAAGAGACCCAGTACTTC.

The chain has TRBV18 and TRBJ1-1, with D perhaps matching TRBD1 (6 bases). The ends were cut back, 7 bases at V and 1 base at J, with 16 bases in the middle. Germline assignment: CDR1 KGHSH and CDR2 LQKENI. The CDR3 totals 15 residues. This CDR3 reads CASLQGQVANTEAFF. The DNA for the CDR3 is TGTGCCAGCTTACAGGGCCAGGTCGCGAACACTGAAGCTTTCTTT.

The chain uses TRBV12-3 or TRBV12-4 and TRBJ2-3; 10 nucleotides align to TRBD2. J gave up 8 bases and V 7 bases, and 27 bases lay outside the gene matches. CDR3 size: 20 residues. CDR3 sequence: CASTEPLAGVEGALTGTQYF. CDR3 in DNA: TGTGCCAGCACCGAGCCGCTAGCGGGAGTGGAGGGGGCCCTCACGGGTACGCAGTATTTT.

The rearrangement joins TRBV15 to TRBJ2-3; TRBD2 matches at 8 bases. The germline CDR1 and CDR2 sequences are LNHNV and YYDKDF (reference sequence). The V gene end was trimmed by 5 bases and the J gene end by 5 bases; junction bases not matched to a gene: 9. This CDR3 is built from 15 residues. The CDR3 region has the DNA TGTGCCACCAGCGAGGGTTCGGCGGGAGGAGATACGCAGTATTTT. This codes for CATSEGSAGGDTQYF. The full variable domain, in which reference TRBV15 and TRBJ2-3 provide the parts outside the CDR3, is DAMVIQNPRYQVTQFGKPVTLSCSQTLNHNVMYWYQQKSSQAPKLLFHYYDKDFNNEADTPDNFQSRRPNTSFCFLDIRSPGLGDTAMYLCATSEGSAGGDTQYFGPGTRLTVL.

Ten or more counts support this clonotype. Here the CDR3 reads CASSGPGQVAGYTF. As DNA, the CDR3 is TGTGCCAGCAGCGGGCCGGGACAGGTCGCTGGCTACACCTTC. The chain recombines TRBV7-2 with TRBJ1-2; 8 positions match TRBD1. The V and J ends lost 5 bases and 7 bases, in that order; junction bases with no gene match: 9. CDR1 SGHTA and CDR2 FQGNSA come from the germline V gene. The CDR3 runs to 14 residues.

The chain combines TRBV6-1 with TRBJ1-4; 7 bases align to TRBD1. Germline trimming cut 7 bases from V and 4 bases from J; bases unmatched to any gene: 6. The CDR3 has 14 amino acids. CDR1 MNHNS and CDR2 SASEGT come from the germline V gene. The CDR3 reads CASTQGGINEKLFF. The CDR3 DNA is TGTGCCAGCACCCAGGGGGGAATTAATGAAAAACTGTTTTTT.

This clonotype was seen more than once but under ten times. CDR3 coding DNA: TGTGCCAGCAGTGCACCCGGGACAGGGATGAATGAGCAGTTCTTC. Translating gives CASSAPGTGMNEQFF. The rearrangement links TRBV28 to TRBJ2-1; 9 bases line up with TRBD1. The germline gives CDR1 MDHEN, CDR2 SYDVKM. The trim removed 5 bases at V and 7 bases at J, leaving 9 bases unmatched. The CDR3 covers 15 residues.

This clonotype was detected a few times. The chain recombines TRBV11-2 with TRBJ2-7, with TRBD1 as a possible D gene (7 bases). CDR1 SGHAT and CDR2 FQNNGV come from the germline V gene. The CDR3 sequence is 17 residues long. Trimming removed 5 bases at V and 0 bases at J, with 20 bases between. This chain's CDR3 is CASSQGGRDGGSYEQYF. The CDR3 nucleotides read TGTGCCAGCAGCCAGGGGGGCCGAGACGGTGGCTCCTACGAGCAGTACTTC.

This sequence joins TRBV27 and TRBJ1-6, with a possible D match to TRBD1 (6 bases). The CDR3 loop spans 14 amino acids. CDR1 and CDR2 from the germline V gene are MNHEY and SMNVEV (reference sequence). V was clipped by 3 bases and J by 9 bases, with 12 bases between them. The CDR3 DNA sequence: TGTGCCAGCAGTTTGGTACAGGGTGCTTCACCCCTCCACTTT. It is translated as CASSLVQGASPLHF.

This clonotype was counted many times. The V gene is TRBV7-9, the J gene TRBJ2-1, with 11 bases fitting TRBD2. V gave up 6 bases and J gave up 7 bases; unmatched junction bases: 20. The germline gives CDR1 SEHNR, CDR2 FQNEAQ (reference sequence). CDR3 size: 19 residues. Here the CDR3 reads CASRLTTVAGGPGFNEQFF. The DNA for the CDR3 is TGTGCCAGCAGACTAACTACAGTAGCGGGAGGGCCGGGTTTTAATGAGCAGTTCTTC.

This clonotype was seen repeatedly, ten times or more. CDR3: CASSFSGLETDTQYF. CDR3 DNA sequence: TGTGCCAGCAGCTTTTCGGGACTAGAGACAGATACGCAGTATTTT. The chain combines TRBV7-8 with TRBJ2-3, with 8 bases fitting TRBD2. From germline, CDR1 is SGHVS and CDR2 FQNEAQ. Losses at the gene ends were 3 bases for V and 3 bases for J; bases not matched to a gene: 5. CDR3 length: 15 amino acids.